Below are 6 T cell receptor beta chains sequenced from a single sample in a study of T and B cells in COVID-19 patients. From blood, about 250-550 ng of genomic DNA served as TRB template. Multiplex PCR with BIOMED2 TRB-A/B primer pools amplified TRB rearrangements. TCRdb processed the multiplex PCR reads anew with MiXCR; each CDR3 protein has one entry. The sample lists around 7,500 distinct CDR3 sequences, 35% to 50% occurring once. The source material was blood. The receptor source for this set is a human donor who had recovered from COVID-19.

A few counts support this clonotype. The gene calls are TRBV10-3 and TRBJ2-3, with 9 bases identical to TRBD2. The CDR3 is 16 amino acids. V shed 4 bases, J shed 6 bases, and the junction held 11 bases outside the gene matches. Germline CDR1 and CDR2: ENHRY and SYGVKD. The DNA for the CDR3 is TGTGCCATCAGTGCTCCCGGGGCGGGGGGGCCGGATACGCAGTATTTT. Translated: CAISAPGAGGPDTQYF.

This clonotype is termed medium-sized. This chain uses TRBV29-1 with TRBJ2-1, with D uncertain. V lost 8 bases and J 7 bases, leaving 15 bases between the germline ends. This CDR3 spans 12 amino acids. From germline, CDR1 is SQVTM and CDR2 ANQGSEA. CDR3 protein: CSPHGPGNEQFF. CDR3 sequence (DNA): TGCAGCCCCCATGGCCCGGGTAATGAGCAGTTCTTC.

The V call is TRBV6-1, the J call TRBJ1-5, with D perhaps TRBD1 (6 bases). The CDR3 is 16 amino acids. V was pared by 2 bases and J by 2 bases, with 13 bases between. The V gene's germline CDR1 is MNHNS and CDR2 SASEGT. The CDR3 bases are TGTGCCAGCAGTGAATCCCCGGGGGCGGGCAATCAGCCCCAGCATTTT. It encodes CASSESPGAGNQPQHF.

The chain couples TRBV7-2 to TRBJ1-1; 7 nucleotides agree with TRBD1. J was trimmed by 1 base and V by 0 bases; bases with no gene match: 2. The germline V gene encodes CDR1 SGHTA and CDR2 FQGNSA. The CDR3 is made up of 15 amino acids. DNA for the CDR3: TGTGCCAGCAGCTTAGCGGGACAGCCGAACACTGAAGCTTTCTTT. Translating it yields CASSLAGQPNTEAFF.

This clonotype is medium-sized within its sample. The chain is built from TRBV19 and TRBJ2-7; D might be TRBD1 (6 bases). Germline loops: CDR1 LNHDA, CDR2 SQIVND (reference sequence). Trimming shortened V by 5 bases and J by 1 base, and 6 bases separated the two germline ends. CDR3 length equals 12 residues. The CDR3 here is CASSDRSYEQYF. DNA of the CDR3: TGTGCCAGTAGTGACAGGTCCTACGAGCAGTACTTC.

This clonotype has just one count. This chain connects TRBV11-3 to TRBJ2-3, with D perhaps TRBD2 (6 bases). Germline V gene sequence: CDR1 SGHNT, CDR2 YENEEA. This CDR3 is 17 amino acids long. V lost 5 bases and J 6 bases, leaving 24 bases between the germline ends. The CDR3 region has the DNA TGTGCCAGCAGCCCGGCGGAGGGGAACGCCCTGGTGGATACGCAGTATTTT. Translating gives CASSPAEGNALVDTQYF.